A single T cell receptor beta chain is shown here with its context. TCRdb fed the 5' RACE reads into MiXCR, producing one record per CDR3 protein. This sample yields some 100,000 distinct CDR3 sequences, of which 17% are seen a single time; 6% to 8% belongs to the top ten. The source of the sample is a study of T cells of healthy individuals. The CDR3 runs 15 residues. Germline lookup yields CDR1 DFQATT and CDR2 SNEGSKA (reference sequence). The V gene lost 3 bases and the J gene lost 6 bases, with 15 bases spanning the gap. This sequence was found in a human donor in good health. This chain uses TRBV20-1 with TRBJ1-6; D may be TRBD1 (5 bases). The CDR3 region is CSASGSGLSNSPLHF. The CDR3 DNA is TGCAGTGCTAGCGGGTCAGGGCTCTCTAATTCACCCCTCCACTTT.